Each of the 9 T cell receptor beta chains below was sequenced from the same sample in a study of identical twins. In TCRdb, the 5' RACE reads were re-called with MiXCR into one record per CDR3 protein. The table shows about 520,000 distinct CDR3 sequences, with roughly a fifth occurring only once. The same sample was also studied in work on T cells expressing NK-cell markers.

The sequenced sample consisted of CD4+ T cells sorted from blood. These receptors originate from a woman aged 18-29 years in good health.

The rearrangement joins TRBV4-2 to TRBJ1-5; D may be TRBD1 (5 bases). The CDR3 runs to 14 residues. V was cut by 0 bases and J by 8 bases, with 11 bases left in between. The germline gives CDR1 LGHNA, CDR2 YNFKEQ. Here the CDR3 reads CASSQDFGGKPQHF. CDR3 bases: TGTGCCAGCAGCCAAGATTTTGGGGGAAAGCCCCAGCATTTT.

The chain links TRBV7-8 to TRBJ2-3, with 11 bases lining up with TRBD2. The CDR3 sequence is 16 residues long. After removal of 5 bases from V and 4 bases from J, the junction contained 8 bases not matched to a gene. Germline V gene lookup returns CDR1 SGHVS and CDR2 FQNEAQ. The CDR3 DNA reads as TGTGCCAGCAGCGAGATAGCGGGGGGGTATTCAGATACGCAGTATTTT. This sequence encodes CASSEIAGGYSDTQYF.

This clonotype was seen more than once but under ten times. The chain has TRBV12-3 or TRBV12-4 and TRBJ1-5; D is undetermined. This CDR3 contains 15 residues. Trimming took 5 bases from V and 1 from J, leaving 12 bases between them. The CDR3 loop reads CASSPTGPSNQPQHF. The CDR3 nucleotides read TGTGCCAGCAGTCCCACTGGACCGAGCAATCAGCCCCAGCATTTT.

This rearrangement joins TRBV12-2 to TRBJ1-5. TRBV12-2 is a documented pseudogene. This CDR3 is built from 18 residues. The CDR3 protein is CASRLARCFQGRNQPQHF. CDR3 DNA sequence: TGTGCAAGTCGCTTAGCGCGCTGTTTTCAAGGTCGCAATCAGCCCCAGCATTTT.

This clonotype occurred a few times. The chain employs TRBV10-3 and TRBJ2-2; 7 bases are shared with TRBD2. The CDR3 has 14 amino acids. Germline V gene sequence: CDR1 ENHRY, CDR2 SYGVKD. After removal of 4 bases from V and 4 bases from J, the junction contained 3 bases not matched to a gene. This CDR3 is CAISGASGTGELFF. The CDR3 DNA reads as TGTGCCATCAGTGGAGCTAGCGGCACCGGGGAGCTGTTTTTT.

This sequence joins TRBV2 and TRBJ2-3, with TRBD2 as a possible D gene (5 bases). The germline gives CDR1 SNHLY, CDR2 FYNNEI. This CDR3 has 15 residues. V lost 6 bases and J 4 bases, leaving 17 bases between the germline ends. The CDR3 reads CASRGKDSAADTQYF. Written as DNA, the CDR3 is TGTGCCAGCAGGGGGAAGGACTCAGCGGCAGATACGCAGTATTTT.

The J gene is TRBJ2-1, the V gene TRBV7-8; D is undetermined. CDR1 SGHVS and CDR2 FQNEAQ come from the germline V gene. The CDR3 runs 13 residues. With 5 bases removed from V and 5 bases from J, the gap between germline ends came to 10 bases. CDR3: CASSADRDNEQFF. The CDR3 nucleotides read TGTGCCAGCAGCGCGGACCGGGACAATGAGCAGTTCTTC.

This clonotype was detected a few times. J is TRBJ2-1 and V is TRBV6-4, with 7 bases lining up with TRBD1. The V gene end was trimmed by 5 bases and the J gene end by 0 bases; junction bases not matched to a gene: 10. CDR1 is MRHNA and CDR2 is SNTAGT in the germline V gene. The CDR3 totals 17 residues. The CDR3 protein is CASSPKGTAFSYNEQFF. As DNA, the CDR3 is TGTGCCAGCAGTCCCAAAGGGACAGCTTTCTCCTACAATGAGCAGTTCTTC.

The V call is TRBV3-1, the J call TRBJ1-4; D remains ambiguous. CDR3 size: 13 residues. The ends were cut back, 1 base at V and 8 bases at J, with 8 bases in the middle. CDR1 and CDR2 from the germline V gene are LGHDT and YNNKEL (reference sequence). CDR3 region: CASSQGLLEKLFF. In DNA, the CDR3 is TGTGCCAGCAGCCAAGGTCTCCTCGAAAAACTGTTTTTT.